This T cell receptor beta chain derives from a study of blood T cells in healthy people across ages. Ranging in age from roughly 6 to 90, the donors were healthy Caucasian individuals from Russia. This clonotype has a handful of counts. Its antigen is not known. CDR1 SGDLS and CDR2 YYNGEE come from the germline V gene. Deletions cut 2 bases from V and 0 bases from J, with 8 bases between. This CDR3 has 14 residues. It was with a sample-barcoded 5' primer and a J-beta primer mix that a second PCR of roughly 7 to 12 cycles was run. The template-switch adaptor was a 5' adaptor with 12 random nucleotides. It tagged each cDNA molecule. TCRdb independently ran MiXCR on the 5' RACE reads; one entry per CDR3 protein. This sample carries about 830,000 distinct CDR3 sequences, about 59% of them seen once, and the ten largest clones take 25% to 30%. General study points: Percentage of naive T cells showed a strong correlation with TCR beta diversity.

The specimen was blood. The sequence derives from a young man in good health. The chain joins TRBV9 to TRBJ2-5; unclear D gene. For the CDR3, the DNA is TGTGCCAGCAGCGTGATGGAGTACCAAGAGACCCAGTACTTC. It is translated as CASSVMEYQETQYF.